These T cell receptor beta chains were read from a single sample in a study of shared clonotypes between healthy human individuals. The table came from immunoSEQ multiplex PCR; TCRdb's copy has only in-frame clones and leaves some out. The sample lists roughly 1 million clones; 70% to 80% were seen once. Material for sequencing was memory CD4+ T cells from PBMCs. These receptors were taken from a man aged 18 to 29 in good health. Some clones in this sample may be carry-over from other donors' samples. The CDR3 runs from the conserved cysteine through the conserved F or W. The D gene is left open where the match is weak. Expanded clones get a size class; other rows say once, few or many, or leave the size out.

J	D	V	size	CDR3	DNA
TRBJ1-3	NA	TRBV6-6	NA	CASSYSSGAGNTIYF	TGTGCCAGCAGTTACTCGTCAGGGGCTGGAAACACCATATATTTT
TRBJ1-4	NA	TRBV28	NA	CASRAEEKLFF	TGTGCCAGCAGAGCGGAGGAAAAACTGTTTTTT
TRBJ2-1	TRBD1	TRBV7-9	NA	CASSTTRQGASNEQFF	TGTGCCAGCAGCACGACTCGACAGGGGGCCTCCAATGAGCAGTTCTTC
TRBJ2-1	NA	TRBV30	NA	CAWSPQIQRYSYNEQFF	TGTGCCTGGAGTCCGCAAATACAGCGTTACTCCTACAATGAGCAGTTCTTC
TRBJ1-2	TRBD1	TRBV28	NA	CASSLDRGLFSGYTF	TGTGCCAGCAGTTTAGACAGGGGACTCTTTAGTGGCTACACCTTC
TRBJ2-3	NA	TRBV20-1	NA	CSEGTDTQYF	TGCAGTGAAGGCACAGATACGCAGTATTTT
TRBJ2-2	NA	TRBV5-1	NA	CASWDAHRSGELFF	TGCGCCAGTTGGGACGCCCACAGGTCCGGGGAGCTGTTTTTT
TRBJ1-3	NA	TRBV6-1	NA	CAAKSGNTIYF	TGTGCCGCAAAGTCTGGAAACACCATATATTTT
TRBJ2-3	NA	TRBV5-4	NA	CASSPSVDAQYF	TGTGCCAGCAGCCCCTCGGTGGATGCGCAGTATTTT
TRBJ2-1	NA	TRBV5-1	NA	CASSLAGPNYNEQFF	TGCGCCAGCAGCTTGGCAGGGCCCAACTACAATGAGCAGTTCTTC
TRBJ2-2	TRBD1	TRBV5-1	NA	CASSLGQGRNTGELFF	TGCGCCAGCAGTCTCGGACAGGGGAGGAACACCGGGGAGCTGTTTTTT
TRBJ1-4	NA	TRBV4-3	many	CASSQMTGGGEKLFF	TGCGCCAGCAGCCAAATGACCGGGGGTGGTGAAAAACTGTTTTTT
TRBJ2-1	NA	TRBV7-2	once	CASSNPWNEQFF	TGTGCCAGCAGCAACCCCTGGAATGAGCAGTTCTTC
TRBJ2-1	NA	TRBV4-3	once	CASSQGRAYNEQFF	TGCGCCAGCAGCCAAGGGAGGGCCTACAATGAGCAGTTCTTC
TRBJ2-5	NA	TRBV25-1	NA	CASSGGPETQYF	TGTGCCAGCAGTGGGGGGCCAGAGACCCAGTACTTC
TRBJ2-1	TRBD2	TRBV27	NA	CASSPLVVAGGYNEQFF	TGTGCCAGCAGCCCATTGGTAGTAGCGGGAGGCTACAATGAGCAGTTCTTC
TRBJ2-2	NA	TRBV19	few	CASRPGQTNTGELFF	TGTGCCAGTAGGCCTGGACAGACGAACACCGGGGAGCTGTTTTTT
TRBJ2-6	NA	TRBV2	NA	CASSESRASGANVLTF	TGTGCCAGCAGTGAAAGCAGGGCCTCTGGGGCCAACGTCCTGACTTTC
TRBJ2-2	NA	TRBV15	NA	CATSTLRGVSTGELFF	TGTGCCACCAGCACCCTACGCGGGGTTAGTACCGGGGAGCTGTTTTTT
TRBJ1-2	NA	TRBV19	few	CASSILDGNGYTF	TGTGCCAGTAGTATTCTGGACGGTAATGGCTACACCTTC
TRBJ1-2	TRBD1	TRBV27	few	CASRATGVGGYTF	TGTGCCAGCAGAGCCACAGGGGTGGGCGGCTACACCTTC
TRBJ1-4	NA	TRBV4-1	NA	CASSQESGRGGEKLFF	TGCGCCAGCAGCCAAGAGTCGGGCAGGGGAGGAGAAAAACTGTTTTTT
TRBJ1-5	NA	TRBV5-6	NA	CASSVTGRQPQHF	TGTGCCAGCAGCGTCACAGGGCGTCAGCCCCAGCATTTT
TRBJ1-3	NA	TRBV30	NA	CAWSGTFSGNTIYF	TGTGCCTGGAGTGGAACATTCTCTGGAAACACCATATATTTT
TRBJ2-1	TRBD2	TRBV6-6	NA	CASSTRTSGRFDEQFF	TGTGCCAGCAGTACTCGGACTAGCGGGAGATTTGATGAGCAGTTCTTC
TRBJ2-1	NA	TRBV4-2	few	CASSQEPGGPYNEQFF	TGTGCCAGCAGCCAAGAACCCGGAGGGCCCTACAATGAGCAGTTCTTC
TRBJ1-1	TRBD1	TRBV6-1	once	CASSESWAGGGDTEAFF	TGTGCCAGCAGTGAAAGTTGGGCAGGGGGCGGTGACACTGAAGCTTTCTTT
TRBJ2-7	NA	TRBV28	NA	CASSPSWPGDYEQYF	TGTGCCAGCAGCCCTTCGTGGCCGGGAGACTACGAGCAGTACTTC
TRBJ2-1	NA	TRBV28	many	CASSLGGDPAYNEQFF	TGTGCCAGCAGTCTCGGTGGGGACCCCGCCTACAATGAGCAGTTCTTC
TRBJ2-7	NA	TRBV7-2	NA	CASSGGGWPSYEQYF	TGTGCCAGCAGCGGGGGCGGTTGGCCCTCCTACGAGCAGTACTTC
TRBJ1-2	NA	TRBV10-3	NA	CAISGDGNYGYTF	TGTGCCATCAGTGGGGACGGCAACTATGGCTACACCTTC
TRBJ1-3	NA	TRBV19	NA	CASSIVQGNTIYF	TGTGCCAGTAGTATAGTCCAAGGAAACACCATATATTTT
TRBJ2-3	TRBD2	TRBV29-1	NA	CSVTTGLAGGDTQYF	TGCAGCGTTACCACGGGACTAGCGGGTGGAGATACGCAGTATTTT
TRBJ2-7	NA	TRBV29-1	few	CSVEEGLGEQYF	TGCAGCGTTGAAGAGGGGTTGGGCGAGCAGTACTTC
TRBJ2-7	NA	TRBV7-8	NA	CATSPGDEAYEQYF	TGTGCCACCTCCCCCGGAGACGAAGCCTACGAGCAGTACTTC
TRBJ2-7	NA	TRBV4-3	once	CASSLRQDSYEQYF	TGCGCCAGCAGCCTTCGACAGGACTCCTACGAGCAGTACTTC
TRBJ2-2	NA	TRBV5-1	NA	CASSLKERMGELFF	TGCGCCAGCAGCTTGAAGGAAAGGATGGGGGAGCTGTTTTTT
TRBJ1-4	NA	TRBV28	NA	CASRVFGFDEKLFF	TGTGCCAGCAGGGTGTTCGGATTCGATGAAAAACTGTTTTTT
TRBJ1-5	TRBD1	TRBV15	once	CATSGELGQAFNNQPQHF	TGTGCCACCAGTGGGGAACTCGGACAGGCCTTTAATAATCAGCCCCAGCATTTT
TRBJ1-1	NA	TRBV5-6	NA	CASSLVNRVVFTEAFF	TGTGCCAGCAGCTTAGTGAACAGGGTAGTTTTCACTGAAGCTTTCTTT
TRBJ2-1	NA	TRBV20-1	NA	CSASSRGEQFF	TGCAGTGCTAGCTCCCGCGGGGAGCAGTTCTTC
TRBJ2-3	TRBD2	TRBV30	NA	CAGSRTSGRTDTQYF	TGTGCCGGCTCCCGGACTAGCGGTCGCACAGATACGCAGTATTTT
TRBJ2-1	NA	TRBV28	NA	CASSFLTGGTYNEQFF	TGTGCCAGCAGTTTCTTGACGGGCGGGACTTACAATGAGCAGTTCTTC
TRBJ2-1	TRBD2	TRBV5-1	NA	CASRLAVGGSYNEQFF	TGCGCCAGCAGACTAGCGGTTGGGGGCTCCTACAATGAGCAGTTCTTC
TRBJ2-7	TRBD1	TRBV5-1	NA	CASSLAAGQGTYEQYF	TGCGCCAGCAGCTTGGCCGCGGGACAGGGCACCTACGAGCAGTACTTC
TRBJ2-5	TRBD2	TRBV4-1	NA	CASSQVTSGSRGETQYF	TGCGCCAGCAGCCAAGTGACTAGCGGATCCCGGGGGGAGACCCAGTACTTC
TRBJ2-7	TRBD1	TRBV13	NA	CASSTRNRGEQYF	TGTGCCAGCAGCACCCGAAACAGGGGCGAGCAGTACTTC
TRBJ2-7	TRBD2	TRBV7-9	NA	CASSLLAGAYEQYF	TGTGCCAGCAGCTTACTAGCGGGAGCCTACGAGCAGTACTTC
TRBJ1-2	NA	TRBV2	NA	CASWGSLYGYTF	TGTGCCAGCTGGGGGAGCCTCTATGGCTACACCTTC
TRBJ2-1	NA	TRBV20-1	NA	CSARDGNEQFF	TGCAGTGCTAGAGACGGCAATGAGCAGTTCTTC
TRBJ2-1	NA	TRBV7-2	NA	CASSRGGTGDNEQFF	TGTGCCAGCAGCCGGGGGGGGACAGGCGACAATGAGCAGTTCTTC
TRBJ2-1	NA	TRBV28	many	CASIKGDSSYNEQFF	TGTGCCAGCATAAAAGGGGATAGCTCCTACAATGAGCAGTTCTTC
TRBJ1-2	TRBD1	TRBV27	NA	CASSSGTAYGYTF	TGTGCCAGCAGTTCCGGGACAGCCTATGGCTACACCTTC
TRBJ2-3	TRBD1	TRBV25-1	NA	CASDPGTGVLAEDTQYF	TGTGCCAGCGATCCCGGGACAGGGGTGCTAGCGGAAGATACGCAGTATTTT
TRBJ1-4	NA	TRBV2	NA	CASSGDRGNEKLFF	TGTGCCAGCAGCGGCGACAGAGGTAATGAAAAACTGTTTTTT
TRBJ1-1	NA	TRBV18	NA	CASSGGLGQAFF	TGTGCCAGCTCCGGGGGATTGGGGCAAGCTTTCTTT
TRBJ2-1	TRBD1	TRBV7-3	NA	CASPGDRRYNEQFF	TGTGCCAGCCCTGGGGACAGGCGATACAATGAGCAGTTCTTC
TRBJ2-5	NA	TRBV7-3	NA	CASSLAGTQGLETQYF	TGTGCCAGCAGCCTGGCGGGAACCCAGGGCCTTGAGACCCAGTACTTC
TRBJ2-1	NA	TRBV28	NA	CASRTKKGRSYNEQFF	TGTGCCAGCAGAACAAAAAAAGGAAGGTCCTACAATGAGCAGTTCTTC